The following is a TCR beta chain sequence with its context. This entry comes from a study of blood T cell repertoires in COVID-19. Produced via immunoSEQ multiplex PCR; TCRdb's table is partial and in-frame only. In the table there are about 400,000 clones, approximately 91% of which are singletons. What was sequenced was PBMCs or T cells enriched from blood (not recorded which). This TCR was recovered from a woman in her thirties or forties with acute COVID-19.

DNA for the CDR3: TGTGCCCATCCGGCGCAGGGCCGGCCCCAGCATTTT. It translates to CAHPAQGRPQHF. The V and J genes are TRBV5-3 and TRBJ1-5, with D perhaps matching TRBD1 (5 bases). TRBV5-3 is classed as an ORF, of uncertain function. Trimming pared 10 bases from V and 9 bases from J, leaving 17 bases between. The CDR3 loop spans 12 amino acids.